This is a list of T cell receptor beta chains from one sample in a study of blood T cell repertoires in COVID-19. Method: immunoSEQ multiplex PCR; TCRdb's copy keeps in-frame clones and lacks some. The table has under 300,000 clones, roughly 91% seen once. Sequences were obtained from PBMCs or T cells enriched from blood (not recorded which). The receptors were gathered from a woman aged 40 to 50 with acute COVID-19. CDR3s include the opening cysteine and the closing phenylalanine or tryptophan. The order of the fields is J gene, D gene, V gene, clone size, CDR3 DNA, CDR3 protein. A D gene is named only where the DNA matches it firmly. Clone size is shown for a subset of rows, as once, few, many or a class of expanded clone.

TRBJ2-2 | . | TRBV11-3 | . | TGTGCCAGCAGCTCTCCGGAGGGGAGATTAATCGGGGAGCTGTTTTTT | CASSSPEGRLIGELFF
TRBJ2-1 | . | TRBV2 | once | TGTGCCAGCAGTGAAGCTCTCTTTATCCTAAAGTCCTACAATGAGCAGTTCTTC | CASSEALFILKSYNEQFF
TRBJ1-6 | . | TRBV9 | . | TGTGCCAGCAGCACAAGGGGGTCCCTAGGATCACCCCTCCACTTT | CASSTRGSLGSPLHF
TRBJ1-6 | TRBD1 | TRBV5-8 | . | TGTGCCAGCACCCGGACAGGGGGCCATTATAATTCACCCCTCCACTTT | CASTRTGGHYNSPLHF
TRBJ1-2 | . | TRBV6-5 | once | TGTGCCAGCGGTAAACCCGGACTGGGCTACACCTTC | CASGKPGLGYTF
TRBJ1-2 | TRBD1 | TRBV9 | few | TGTGCCAGCAGCGCCACCGGGACAGGGGGTGAATACTATGGCTACACCTTC | CASSATGTGGEYYGYTF
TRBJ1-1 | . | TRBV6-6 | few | TGTGCCAGCAGTCCACCAAGGAGGGGCTTGAACACTGAAGCTTTCTTT | CASSPPRRGLNTEAFF
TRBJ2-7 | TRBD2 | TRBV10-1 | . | TGCGCCAGCTCGATGACCGGGACTAGAAGCGAGCAGTACTTC | CASSMTGTRSEQYF
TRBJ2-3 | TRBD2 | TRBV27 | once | TGTGCCAGCAGCGTAGCGGGAGGATTCACAGATACGCAGTATTTT | CASSVAGGFTDTQYF
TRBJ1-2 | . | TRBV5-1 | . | TGCGCCAGCAGCTTCGAGGGGGACTATGGCTACACCTTC | CASSFEGDYGYTF
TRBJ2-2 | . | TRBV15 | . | TGTGCCACCAGCAGAGATTACAAGGAGACCGGGGAGCTGTTTTTT | CATSRDYKETGELFF
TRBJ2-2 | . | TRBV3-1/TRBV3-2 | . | TGTGCCAGCAGCCAGGGGGGTAGGGCGAGAGGGGAGCTGTTTTTT | CASSQGGRARGELFF
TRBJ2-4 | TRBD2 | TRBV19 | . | TGTGCCAGTAGTTTCCGACTAGCGGGGGGCAACAAAAACATTCAGTACTTC | CASSFRLAGGNKNIQYF
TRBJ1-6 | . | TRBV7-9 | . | TGTGCCAGCAGCTTAAGGGACATTTCACCCCTCCACTTT | CASSLRDISPLHF
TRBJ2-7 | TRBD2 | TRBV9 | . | TGTGCCAGCAGCGTAGGAGCTAGCGGGCCCTACGAGCAGTACTTC | CASSVGASGPYEQYF
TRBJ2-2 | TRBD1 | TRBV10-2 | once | TGCGCCAGCAGACTTCAGGGGGCGGTCGGGGAGCTGTTTTTT | CASRLQGAVGELFF
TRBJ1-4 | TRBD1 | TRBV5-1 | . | TGCGCCAGCAGCTACGGACAGGGGAATGAAAAACTGTTTTTT | CASSYGQGNEKLFF
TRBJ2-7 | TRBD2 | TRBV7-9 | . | TGTGCCAGCACCCCCACAGCGGGAGTCCACGAGCAGTACTTC | CASTPTAGVHEQYF